This T cell receptor beta chain stems from a study of early T cells in non-severe SARS-CoV-2 infection. TCRdb re-called the 5' RACE reads with MiXCR, one entry per CDR3 protein. The sample lists approximately 62,000 distinct CDR3 sequences; approximately 12% were seen once. This clonotype turned up a few times. The V and J ends lost 3 bases and 10 bases respectively, with 7 bases between them. This CDR3 region has 12 residues. The chain links TRBV12-3 or TRBV12-4 to TRBJ1-6; D is unresolved. This sequence was found in an adult who was a healthcare worker with PCR-confirmed SARS-CoV-2 infection or an uninfected control (not recorded which). Sequenced material: whole blood. CDR3 protein: CASSFEGSPLHF. The DNA for the CDR3 is TGTGCCAGCAGTTTTGAAGGATCACCCCTCCACTTT.